This T cell receptor beta chain was obtained from a study of T cell repertoires in cytomegalovirus infection. The study, taken as a whole, reports: HLA-C-restricted CMV clonotypes gave the most frequent clonotype in two of eight donors. The cumulative frequency of public TCR beta families identified carriers of CMV plus the relevant HLA.

In TCRdb, the reads were re-called with MiXCR into one record per CDR3 protein. The table has about 37,000 distinct CDR3 sequences, 52% seen once. This clonotype occurred many times. No antigen is known for it. There are 14 residues in the CDR3. Germline values: CDR1 SGHTA, CDR2 FQGNSA. V was cut by 5 bases and J by 3 bases, with 11 bases left in between. The chain links TRBV7-2 to TRBJ1-5; D may be TRBD1 (6 bases). The receptor was isolated from a human donor in good health (CMV status not recorded). Some clones in this sample may be carry-over from other donors' samples. The specimen was CD8+ T cells from cultured PBMCs, collected from culture after CMV antigen stimulation. CDR3 amino acids: CASSRGQLNQPQHF. The CDR3 DNA reads as TGTGCCAGCAGCCGTGGACAGCTCAATCAGCCCCAGCATTTT.